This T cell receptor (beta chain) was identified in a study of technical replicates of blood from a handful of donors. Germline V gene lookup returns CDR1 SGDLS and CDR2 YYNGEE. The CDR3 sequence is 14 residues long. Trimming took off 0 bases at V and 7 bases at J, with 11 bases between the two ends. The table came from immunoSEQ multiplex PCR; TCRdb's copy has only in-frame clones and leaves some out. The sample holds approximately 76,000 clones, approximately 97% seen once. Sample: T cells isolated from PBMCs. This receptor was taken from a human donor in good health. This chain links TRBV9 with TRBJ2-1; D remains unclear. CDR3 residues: CASSVAISPNEQFF. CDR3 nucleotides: TGTGCCAGCAGCGTAGCAATTAGTCCGAATGAGCAGTTCTTC.